Given below is one TCR beta chain in context. Its antigen is unknown. Here the CDR3 omits its conserved ending phenylalanine or tryptophan, so a read error is the likely source. The sample belongs to a study of tumor-infiltrating lymphocytes in primary liver carcinoma (dated by TCRdb to about 2017). General notes on the study: Surgical resection was performed in China between late 2015 and early 2016 on five or six patients with histopathologically diagnosed primary liver carcinoma. The five patients, three men and two women aged 30 to 69 years, had hepatocellular carcinoma (four) or combined HCC and intrahepatic cholangiocarcinoma (one). Tumors of the five patients were stage T1-T3 N0M0 with maximum diameters of about 4.2 to 10 cm. Roughly 3.5 to 8 million productive TCRbeta reads were obtained per sample, and no significant difference in read depth was found between tissue types. TCRbeta repertoire sequencing, expression microarrays and whole-exome sequencing were combined in the study across five regions of each liver tumor, with adjacent normal tissue and blood also included. A total of 35 specimens from 5 patients, comprising approximately 25 tumor regions, 5 adjacent noncancerous liver tissues and 5 peripheral blood samples, were covered by TCRbeta repertoire sequencing. Reproducibility between technical replicate repertoires was high, with correlation coefficients above 0.98 and mean shared-clone rates roughly 0.87. What the authors observed across the whole study: The top 250 clones made up a significantly larger repertoire fraction in tumors than in blood (p = 0.039). Pairs of tumor regions showed greater repertoire overlap (mean around 35%) than tumor-adjacent pairs (17%) or tumor-blood pairs (roughly 15%), which is consistent with antigen-driven expansion. Because only the TCR beta chain was sequenced and unpaired alpha chains were not captured, true repertoire diversity is likely underestimated. The study included only a few patients, and the authors note findings should be validated in a larger study. Comparison of CD4+ and CD8+ T cell repertoires was precluded by the use of bulk unsorted samples.

Blood RNA was extracted from unsorted whole blood using TRIzol reagent, and germline DNA was obtained with the DNeasy Blood & Tissue kit. At the time of sampling, the patients had chronic HBV infection and had not received any treatment. Approximately 4 milliliters of peripheral blood were collected into K2EDTA tubes before surgery. A constant-region primer and ProtoScript II reverse transcriptase were used to reverse-transcribe TCRbeta-specific cDNA from 500 ng total RNA. Construction of the TCRbeta libraries relied on three nested rounds of multiplex PCR, following a slightly modified ARM-PCR procedure. The first two PCR rounds used multiplex TRBV1-TRBV30 forward primers with a Cbeta reverse primer, each for 10 cycles. A final 25-cycle PCR with Deep VentR polymerase added sample barcodes and Illumina adapters. Before sequencing, amplicons of 200-500 bp were gel-purified using a QIAquick gel extraction kit. An Illumina HiSeq 2500 was used to sequence the TCRbeta amplicons, generating 250-bp paired-end reads. Regarding the original processing steps: Quality trimming of reads was performed with Trimmomatic v0.33, and paired reads were merged with FLASH v1.2.11 so that full CDR3 sequences could be recovered. V, D and J germline segments were assigned to the rearranged TCRbeta sequences by MiGEC v1.2.1b. Clonotype statistics and Shannon-Wiener diversity indices were calculated with VDJtools v1.0.0. Except for diversity analysis, only each sample's 250 most abundant clonotypes were used in subsequent analyses to reduce sampling bias. Using fastp trimming at Q25 and MiXCR clonotype assembly, TCRdb reanalyzed the public sequencing data and kept in-frame beta chains. CDR3 protein sequences are deduplicated, and each keeps its most common genes and DNA. TCRdb, rather than the study authors, made the V and J calls. The sample table shows about 350,000 distinct CDR3 sequences, and almost 65% are seen once. The biggest ten clones account for about 6.3% of the sample.

The CDR3 sequence runs 15 residues, both termini included. Of the read, only the CDR3 DNA is kept; its 45 bases are in frame from base 1. From a lookup of the germline V gene, CDR1 and CDR2 are SGHAT and FQNNGV. Deletion took 9 bases off V and 0 bases off J, with a span of 12 bases between the germline ends. The sequencing input was peripheral blood. The rearrangement combines TRBV11-2 with TRBJ2-6; a tentative D call is TRBD1 (5 bases match). This TCR was recovered from a man in his forties or fifties with primary liver carcinoma and hepatitis B virus infection. The nucleotide sequence reads as follows: TGTGCCAGTAGGATACAGGTCTCTGGGGCCAACGTCCTGACTCTC. It translates to CASRIQVSGANVLTL.